The 21 T cell receptor beta chains reported below all come from one sample, sequenced in a study of blood T cell repertoires in COVID-19. Clones were sequenced by immunoSEQ multiplex PCR, and TCRdb holds only the in-frame ones, with some missing. The sample includes fewer than 350,000 clones, about 89% seen only once; the top ten take about 8%. Material for sequencing was peripheral blood. Receptors were obtained from a woman in her fifties or sixties who had recovered from COVID-19.

V gene TRBV7-3 combines with J gene TRBJ1-1; D not certain. The V end was cut by 1 base, the J end by 1 base, with 13 bases between. The CDR3 is 16 amino acids. The germline V gene encodes CDR1 SGHTA and CDR2 FQGTGA. CDR3 residues: CASSLSRAGPNTEAFF. CDR3 sequence (DNA): TGTGCCAGCAGCTTAAGTCGTGCGGGCCCGAACACTGAAGCTTTCTTT.

This chain connects TRBV10-3 to TRBJ2-5; TRBD1 matches at 11 bases. J was trimmed by 3 bases and V by 5 bases; bases with no gene match: 5. Germline CDR1 reads ENHRY; CDR2 reads SYGVKD. This CDR3 is built from 15 residues. CDR3 coding DNA: TGTGCCATCAGTTTGGACAGGGGGCTAAAAGAGACCCAGTACTTC. Translation: CAISLDRGLKETQYF.

The chain employs TRBV19 and TRBJ2-3, with 11 positions matching TRBD2. J was trimmed by 6 bases and V by 4 bases; bases with no gene match: 3. Germline loops: CDR1 LNHDA, CDR2 SQIVND (reference sequence). This CDR3 comprises 14 residues. The CDR3 DNA is TGTGCCAGTAGTACGACTAGCGGGGTTGATACGCAGTATTTT. It translates to CASSTTSGVDTQYF.

The chain is built from TRBV20-1 and TRBJ2-3; 11 bases map to TRBD2. The CDR3 has 17 residues. V lost 3 bases to trimming and J lost 1 base; unmatched junction nucleotides: 9. Germline values: CDR1 DFQATT, CDR2 SNEGSKA (reference sequence). The CDR3 DNA is TGCAGTGCTAGTTTTGGGCTAGCGGGGGGAGGCACAGATACGCAGTATTTT. Translation: CSASFGLAGGGTDTQYF.

V usage is TRBV11-2 and J usage is TRBJ1-4, with D perhaps TRBD1 (5 bases). V was clipped by 5 bases and J by 5 bases, with 9 bases between them. The CDR3 is made up of 13 amino acids. Germline CDR1 is SGHAT and CDR2 is FQNNGV. The CDR3 nucleotides read TGTGCCAGCAGCCTAGGGGCCAATGAAAAACTGTTTTTT. This encodes CASSLGANEKLFF.

This clone was seen a few times. The rearrangement links TRBV7-9 to TRBJ2-7; TRBD1 is a possible D gene (6 bases). This CDR3 comprises 14 residues. V lost 3 bases to trimming and J lost 2 bases, with 11 bases between them. In germline, CDR1 is SEHNR, CDR2 FQNEAQ (reference sequence). The CDR3, as DNA: TGTGCCAGCAGCTTGGGGACATCGACCTACGAGCAGTACTTC. This encodes CASSLGTSTYEQYF.

The V call is TRBV12-3 or TRBV12-4, the J call TRBJ1-1; D call uncertain. V shed 6 bases and J shed 9 bases, with 17 bases lying between them. The CDR3 is 13 amino acids. The DNA of the CDR3 is TGTGCCAGCAGCTCAGGAGGAGGGCCTAAAGCTTTCTTT. Protein sequence: CASSSGGGPKAFF.

The CDR3 nucleotides read TGTGCCAGCTCACCGGGACAGGACTATGGCTACACCTTC. This gives the protein CASSPGQDYGYTF. This chain joins TRBV18 and TRBJ1-2; 8 nucleotides align to TRBD1. Germline V gene lookup returns CDR1 KGHSH and CDR2 LQKENI. The CDR3 spans 13 residues. The trim removed 3 bases at V and 3 bases at J, leaving 0 bases unmatched.

The count of this clone is one. This sequence joins TRBV28 and TRBJ2-1; D gene uncertain. The germline gives CDR1 MDHEN, CDR2 SYDVKM. The CDR3 contains 11 residues. The V end lost 3 bases, the J end lost 12 bases, and 9 bases lay between the germline ends. The CDR3 protein is CASSFYRGQFF. The CDR3 nucleotides are TGTGCCAGCAGTTTCTATCGTGGGCAGTTCTTC.

This chain joins TRBV28 and TRBJ1-4; maybe TRBD1 (5 bases). The CDR3 contains 15 residues. Germline V gene sequence: CDR1 MDHEN, CDR2 SYDVKM. Trimming took off 4 bases at V and 3 bases at J, with 12 bases between the two ends. This CDR3 reads CASSSGAQANEKLFF. CDR3 DNA: TGTGCCAGCAGTTCTGGGGCGCAGGCTAATGAAAAACTGTTTTTT.

The chain employs TRBV9 and TRBJ2-3; D is perhaps TRBD1 (6 bases). This CDR3 spans 16 amino acids. In germline, CDR1 is SGDLS, CDR2 YYNGEE. The germline V and J ends were trimmed by 3 bases and 1 base, with 15 bases remaining between them. DNA of the CDR3: TGTGCCAGCAGCGATACAGGGTTTTTGGGCACAGATACGCAGTATTTT. Translating gives CASSDTGFLGTDTQYF. The full variable domain, in which reference TRBV9 and TRBJ2-3 provide the parts outside the CDR3, is DSGVTQTPKHLITATGQRVTLRCSPRSGDLSVYWYQQSLDQGLQFLIQYYNGEERAKGNILERFSAQQFPDLHSELNLSSLELGDSALYFCASSDTGFLGTDTQYFGPGTRLTVL.

CDR3 nucleotide sequence: TGTGCCAGCAGTCCCCGGGTGGCTGCTGGCACAGATACGCAGTATTTT. Protein sequence: CASSPRVAAGTDTQYF. The chain carries TRBV6-6 and TRBJ2-3; D call uncertain. CDR1 MNHNY and CDR2 SVGAGI come from the germline V gene (reference sequence). V shed 5 bases and J shed 1 base, with 16 bases lying between them. The CDR3 has 16 amino acids.

This clone was counted once. The same CDR3 is also encoded by other DNA sequences in this sample. This CDR3 reads CASSLTGANEKLFF. For the CDR3, the DNA is TGCGCCAGCAGCTTGACAGGGGCTAATGAAAAACTGTTTTTT. The rearrangement uses TRBV5-1 and TRBJ1-4; TRBD1 matches 7 bases. J was trimmed by 3 bases and V by 1 base; bases with no gene match: 0. Germline V gives CDR1 SGHRS, CDR2 YFSETQ. This CDR3 is 14 amino acids long.

The genes are TRBV30 and TRBJ1-1; no firm D call. The CDR3 contains 13 residues. The V end was cut by 3 bases, the J end by 6 bases, with 14 bases between. The germline V gene encodes CDR1 GTSNPN and CDR2 SVGIG (reference sequence). CDR3 nucleotide sequence: TGTGCCTGGAGCTTCTTGCCCCAGGCTGAAGCTTTCTTT. Protein sequence: CAWSFLPQAEAFF.

The rearrangement links TRBV10-2 to TRBJ2-2, with TRBD1 matching over 9 bases. CDR3 length: 15 residues. Trimming cost V 3 bases and J 6 bases; bases outside gene matches: 5. The V gene's germline CDR1 is WSHSY and CDR2 SAAADI. CDR3 amino acids: CASSDGTGSAGELFF. The DNA of the CDR3 is TGCGCCAGCAGTGACGGGACAGGGTCCGCCGGGGAGCTGTTTTTT.

This sequence joins TRBV29-1 and TRBJ2-1; TRBD1 matches 10 bases. Germline V CDR1 and CDR2: SQVTM, ANQGSEA. The CDR3 has 13 residues. V shed 7 bases, J shed 7 bases, and the junction held 7 bases outside the gene matches. DNA for the CDR3: TGCAGCGCCACGAGGACAGGGGGTAATGAGCAGTTCTTC. This codes for CSATRTGGNEQFF.

The chain links TRBV7-8 to TRBJ2-7; D might be TRBD1 (5 bases). The CDR3 has 13 residues. CDR1 and CDR2 (germline): SGHVS, FQNEAQ. Trimming stripped 5 bases from V and 4 bases from J, with 12 bases between. The CDR3 reads CASSQQDTYEQYF. In nucleotides, the CDR3 is TGTGCCAGCAGCCAACAGGACACTTACGAGCAGTACTTC.

The chain couples TRBV9 to TRBJ2-2; a possible D gene is TRBD2 (6 bases). From germline, CDR1 is SGDLS and CDR2 YYNGEE. The ends were cut back, 4 bases at V and 8 bases at J, with 18 bases in the middle. This CDR3 region has 15 residues. The CDR3 is CASSPQGLPAGELFF. In DNA form, the CDR3 reads TGTGCCAGCAGCCCGCAGGGACTCCCGGCGGGGGAGCTGTTTTTT.

The J gene is TRBJ1-1, the V gene TRBV7-2; 7 bases fit TRBD1. V was pared by 7 bases and J by 7 bases, with 3 bases of the junction left unmatched. This CDR3 is 11 amino acids long. Germline V gives CDR1 SGHTA, CDR2 FQGNSA. CDR3 region: CASTDRVEAFF. The CDR3 DNA follows: TGTGCCAGCACCGACAGGGTTGAAGCTTTCTTT.

The chain links TRBV7-9 to TRBJ2-7; 10 nucleotides line up with TRBD1. The V and J ends lost 1 base and 2 bases, in that order; junction bases with no gene match: 2. Germline loops: CDR1 SEHNR, CDR2 FQNEAQ (reference sequence). This CDR3 has 15 residues. The CDR3 DNA reads as TGTGCCAGCAGCTTAGGGGACAGGGGCACCTACGAGCAGTACTTC. Translated: CASSLGDRGTYEQYF.

Comments on this clone: Other DNA sequences within the sample encode an identical CDR3. The chain joins TRBV19 to TRBJ2-2, with TRBD2 identical over 11 bases. Germline V lookup: CDR1 LNHDA, CDR2 SQIVND (reference sequence). The V gene end was trimmed by 1 base and the J gene end by 3 bases; junction bases not matched to a gene: 1. This CDR3 contains 16 residues. CDR3 DNA: TGTGCCAGTAGTATAGCTAGCGGGAGGTACACCGGGGAGCTGTTTTTT. Its translation: CASSIASGRYTGELFF.